Listed below are T cell receptor beta chains from one sample, sequenced in a study of spatial heterogeneity in lung cancer. TCRdb processed the 5' RACE reads anew with MiXCR; each CDR3 protein has one entry. The sample contains about 70,000 distinct CDR3 sequences, about 8.2% of which appear only once. The material sequenced was PBMCs, taken at follow-up. These TCRs come from a female donor with early-stage non-small cell lung cancer. Both conserved end residues are part of each CDR3. Each record gives: D gene, J gene, V gene, clone size, CDR3 DNA, CDR3 protein. A D gene is named only where the DNA matches it firmly. A clone size is listed for some rows: how often the clone was seen (once, few, many), or a class if it is expanded.

>TRBD1|TRBJ2-1|TRBV11-1|few
TGTGCCAGCAGTACCGGGACAGAGTACAATGAGCAGTTCTTC
CASSTGTEYNEQFF
>TRBD2|TRBJ2-5|TRBV6-1|NA
TGTGCCAGCAGGGGGAGGACTAGCGGACAAGAGACCCAGTACTTC
CASRGRTSGQETQYF
>TRBD2|TRBJ2-7|TRBV29-1|many
TGCAGCGGTAAGACTAGCAAGAACTCCTACGAGCAGTACTTC
CSGKTSKNSYEQYF
>NA|TRBJ1-1|TRBV15|NA
TGTGCCACCAGCAGAGATTACAACACTGAAGCTTTCTTT
CATSRDYNTEAFF
>NA|TRBJ2-3|TRBV7-8|few
TGTGCCAGCAGCTTAGCGTTCGAGGGCTGGGGGAACACAGATACGCAGTATTTT
CASSLAFEGWGNTDTQYF
>TRBD2|TRBJ2-5|TRBV5-1|many
TGCGCCAGCAGCTCTGGACTAGCACAAGAGACCCAGTACTTC
CASSSGLAQETQYF
>TRBD2|TRBJ2-3|TRBV20-1|many
TGCAGTGCTGTACGAGCGGGAGGAACAGATACGCAGTATTTT
CSAVRAGGTDTQYF
>TRBD2|TRBJ2-3|TRBV28|many
TGTGCCAGCAGTTCGACTAGCGGGAGAACGGGCGATACGCAGTATTTT
CASSSTSGRTGDTQYF
>NA|TRBJ2-1|TRBV18|NA
TGTGCCAGCTCAAGGGACAACAATGAGCAGTTCTTC
CASSRDNNEQFF
>NA|TRBJ1-1|TRBV7-3|few
TGTGCCAGCAGCCCTATGGGGGGGCGGAACACTGAAGCTTTCTTT
CASSPMGGRNTEAFF